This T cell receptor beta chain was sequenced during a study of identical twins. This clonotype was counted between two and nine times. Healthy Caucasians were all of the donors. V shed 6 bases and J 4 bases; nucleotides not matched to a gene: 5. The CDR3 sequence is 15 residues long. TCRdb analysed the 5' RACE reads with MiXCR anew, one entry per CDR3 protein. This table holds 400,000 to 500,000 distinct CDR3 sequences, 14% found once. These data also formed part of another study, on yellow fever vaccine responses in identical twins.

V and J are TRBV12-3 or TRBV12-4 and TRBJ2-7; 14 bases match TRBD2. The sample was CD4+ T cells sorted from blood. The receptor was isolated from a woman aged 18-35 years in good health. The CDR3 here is CASRPGLAGAYEQYF. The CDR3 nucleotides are TGTGCCAGCAGGCCGGGACTAGCGGGGGCATACGAGCAGTACTTC.